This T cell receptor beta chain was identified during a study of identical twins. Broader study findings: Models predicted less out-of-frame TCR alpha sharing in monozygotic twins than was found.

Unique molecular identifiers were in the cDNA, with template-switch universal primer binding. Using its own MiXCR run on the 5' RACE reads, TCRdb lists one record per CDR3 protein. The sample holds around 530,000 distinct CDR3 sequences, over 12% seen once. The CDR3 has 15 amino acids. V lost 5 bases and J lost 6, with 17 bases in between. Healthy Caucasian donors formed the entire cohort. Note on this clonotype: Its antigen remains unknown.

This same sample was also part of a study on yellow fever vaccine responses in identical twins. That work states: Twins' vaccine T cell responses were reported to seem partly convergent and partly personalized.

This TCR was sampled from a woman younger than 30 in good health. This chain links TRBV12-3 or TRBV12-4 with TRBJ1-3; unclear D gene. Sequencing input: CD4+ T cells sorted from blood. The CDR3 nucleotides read TGTGCCAGCAGTAACCCTCGGTGGAGGATAAACACCATATATTTT. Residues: CASSNPRWRINTIYF.